This passage covers 8 T cell receptor beta chains from one sample sequenced in a study of identical twins. TCRdb processed the 5' RACE reads anew with MiXCR; each CDR3 protein has one entry. This repertoire shows about 890,000 distinct CDR3 sequences, 9% to 15% found once; its top ten account for 1.5% to 2%. These data were also reused for a study on yellow fever vaccine responses in identical twins.

The sample was PBMCs. All receptors derive from a woman aged 18-30 years in good health.

This clonotype has more than one count but fewer than ten. V usage is TRBV3-1 and J usage is TRBJ2-7; 13 bases align to TRBD2. The length of the CDR3 is 18 residues. After removal of 0 bases from V and 2 bases from J, the junction contained 7 bases not matched to a gene. The germline gives CDR1 LGHDT, CDR2 YNNKEL (reference sequence). Here the CDR3 reads CASSQDPGTSGTPYEQYF. The CDR3 DNA sequence: TGTGCCAGCAGCCAAGATCCTGGGACTAGCGGGACCCCCTACGAGCAGTACTTC.

This clonotype was counted a few times. The chain combines TRBV14 with TRBJ2-3; 8 bases agree with TRBD1. V gave up 5 bases and J gave up 2 bases; unmatched junction bases: 6. From germline, CDR1 is SGHDN and CDR2 FVKESK. This CDR3 is built from 15 residues. The CDR3: CASSVDRGATDTQYF. CDR3 DNA: TGTGCCAGCAGCGTAGACAGGGGAGCCACAGATACGCAGTATTTT.

This clonotype was found once. The V and J genes are TRBV11-2 and TRBJ2-1; 11 bases are shared with TRBD2. V dropped 5 bases and J dropped 6; count of bases not matched to a gene: 9. The CDR3 spans 16 residues. In germline, CDR1 is SGHAT, CDR2 FQNNGV. The CDR3 sequence: CASSIGSGRAINEQFF. The CDR3 DNA reads as TGTGCCAGCAGCATCGGTAGCGGGAGGGCCATCAATGAGCAGTTCTTC.

This clonotype has a handful of counts. The chain is built from TRBV10-3 and TRBJ2-1; 10 nucleotides align to TRBD1. CDR1 ENHRY and CDR2 SYGVKD come from the germline V gene. The CDR3 runs to 12 residues. V was pared by 11 bases and J by 6 bases, with 4 bases of the junction left unmatched. The CDR3 loop reads CAVRDRGNEQFF. The CDR3, as DNA: TGTGCCGTTCGGGACAGGGGCAATGAGCAGTTCTTC.

The V call is TRBV5-1, the J call TRBJ2-7; perhaps D is TRBD1 or TRBD2 (5 bases each). CDR3 length: 13 amino acids. Trimming shortened V by 7 bases and J by 0 bases, and 11 bases separated the two germline ends. Germline values: CDR1 SGHRS, CDR2 YFSETQ. CDR3 in amino acids: CASARDPSYEQYV. CDR3 bases: TGCGCCAGCGCCCGGGACCCCTCCTACGAGCAGTACGTC.

The chain links TRBV10-3 to TRBJ2-7; tentatively, D is TRBD1 (8 bases). Germline-derived CDR1 and CDR2 are ENHRY and SYGVKD. Trimming cost V 6 bases and J 5 bases, with 14 bases left between them. This CDR3 has 13 residues. The CDR3 bases are TGTGCCATCAGAACAGGGGGGGAAGACGAGCAGTACTTC. Its protein is CAIRTGGEDEQYF.

This clonotype was seen more than once but under ten times. The chain uses TRBV20-1 and TRBJ1-6; no firm D call. From germline, CDR1 is DFQATT and CDR2 SNEGSKA (reference sequence). V was pared by 3 bases and J by 10 bases, with 16 bases between. The CDR3 length is 14 residues. The CDR3 DNA reads TGCAGTGCTAGGGGAACAGATCTTGGCTCACCCCTCCACTTT. It encodes CSARGTDLGSPLHF.

DNA of the CDR3: TGTGCCAGCAGTTCTTATCTCGCCCTAGCCAAAAACATTCAGTACTTC. Protein sequence: CASSSYLALAKNIQYF. The chain uses TRBV6-5 and TRBJ2-4; D remains ambiguous. The CDR3 loop spans 16 amino acids. The germline V gene has CDR1 MNHEY and CDR2 SVGAGI. With 4 bases removed from V and 0 bases from J, the gap between germline ends came to 13 bases.